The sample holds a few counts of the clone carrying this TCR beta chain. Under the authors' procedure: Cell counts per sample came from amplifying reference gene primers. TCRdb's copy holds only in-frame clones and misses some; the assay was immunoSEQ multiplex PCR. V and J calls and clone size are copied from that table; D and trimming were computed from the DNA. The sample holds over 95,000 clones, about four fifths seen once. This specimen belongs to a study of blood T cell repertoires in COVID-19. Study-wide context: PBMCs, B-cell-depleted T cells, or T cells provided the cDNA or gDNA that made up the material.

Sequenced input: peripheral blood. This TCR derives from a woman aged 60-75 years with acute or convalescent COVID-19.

For the CDR3, the DNA is TGTGCCAGCAGCTTGGAATCGCGGGGAGGTGGCTACACCTTC. Translation gives CASSLESRGGGYTF. This chain uses TRBV5-4 with TRBJ1-2; D gene ambiguous. V gave up 0 bases and J gave up 7 bases, with 13 bases separating them. Germline CDR1 reads SGHNT; CDR2 reads YYREEE (reference sequence). The CDR3 loop spans 14 amino acids.